Following are 9 T cell receptor beta chains from one sample sequenced in a study of identical twins. TCRdb recomputed calls from the 5' RACE reads with MiXCR, one row per CDR3 protein. Counted here are more than 1.5 million distinct CDR3 sequences, 32% occurring once; the ten biggest clones make up about 0.3%. The sample was cord blood. These receptors came from a newborn girl in good health.

V and J are TRBV21-1 and TRBJ2-1; the table's TRBD1 call for D was not verified on the DNA. TRBV21-1 is noted as a pseudogene. The CDR3 consists of 19 residues. For the CDR3, the DNA is TGTGCCAGCCCCATGGGCGGGGGAGCTCTGGCAAAGGTAATTCATGAGCAGTTCTTC. Amino acid sequence: CASPMGGGALAKVIHEQFF.

This clonotype was picked up many times. J is TRBJ2-4 and V is TRBV28; perhaps TRBD2 as D (5 bases). The germline V gene has CDR1 MDHEN and CDR2 SYDVKM. The V end was cut by 2 bases, the J end by 0 bases, with 14 bases between. This CDR3 has 17 residues. As DNA, the CDR3 is TGTGCCAGCAGTTTAACTGGGAGCATCCTAGCCAAAAACATTCAGTACTTC. This sequence encodes CASSLTGSILAKNIQYF.

The chain couples TRBV20-1 to TRBJ2-7; 8 bases are a match to TRBD1. The CDR3 consists of 13 residues. CDR1 is DFQATT and CDR2 is SNEGSKA in the germline V gene (reference sequence). Germline trimming cut 6 bases from V and 0 bases from J; bases unmatched to any gene: 4. The CDR3 sequence is CSARQGRSYEQYF. As DNA, the CDR3 is TGCAGTGCCAGACAGGGGCGCTCCTACGAGCAGTACTTC.

This clonotype was seen only a few times. CDR3 in amino acids: CASSIADQPQHF. The CDR3 DNA sequence: TGTGCCAGTAGTATAGCGGATCAGCCCCAGCATTTT. The rearrangement links TRBV19 to TRBJ1-5; D unclear. V lost 1 base, J lost 5 bases, and 3 bases lay in between. The CDR3 is 12 residues long. Per germline, CDR1 LNHDA and CDR2 SQIVND (reference sequence).

The sample holds a few counts of this clonotype. The rearrangement links TRBV3-1 to TRBJ2-5, with 7 bases aligning to TRBD2. V shed 4 bases, J shed 6 bases, and the junction held 14 bases outside the gene matches. Per germline, CDR1 LGHDT and CDR2 YNNKEL (reference sequence). This CDR3 has 16 amino acids. The CDR3 DNA follows: TGTGCCAGCAGCCGGCCCGGACTAGTATTTGGAAAGACCCAGTACTTC. Protein: CASSRPGLVFGKTQYF.

The chain links TRBV4-1 to TRBJ2-3; TRBD1 aligns across 9 bases. Germline V lookup: CDR1 MGHRA, CDR2 YSYEKL. J lost 3 bases, V lost 1 base, and 14 bases had no gene match. The CDR3 is made up of 19 amino acids. The CDR3 bases are TGCGCCAGCAGCCAAGCTTATGCACCGGGACAGGGTTCGACAGATACGCAGTATTTT. This sequence encodes CASSQAYAPGQGSTDTQYF.

This clonotype was counted ten times or more. The chain employs TRBV28 and TRBJ2-4; the D call may be TRBD1 or TRBD2 (5 bases each). The CDR3 spans 12 residues. V gave up 3 bases and J gave up 9 bases, with 9 bases separating them. Germline CDR1 reads MDHEN; CDR2 reads SYDVKM. DNA of the CDR3: TGTGCCAGCAGTTTGGATGGGGGCATTCAGTACTTC. This gives the protein CASSLDGGIQYF.

The rearrangement links TRBV20-1 to TRBJ2-1; TRBD1 or TRBD2 may be the D gene (6 bases each). The CDR3 spans 15 residues. Germline CDR1 DFQATT, CDR2 SNEGSKA (reference sequence). Trimming shortened V by 2 bases and J by 5 bases, and 16 bases separated the two germline ends. CDR3 sequence (DNA): TGCAGTGCTAGAAGGGGGGCAGGGGCGCACAATGAGCAGTTCTTC. This gives the protein CSARRGAGAHNEQFF.

This clonotype has a handful of counts. The rearrangement uses TRBV20-1 and TRBJ1-6; D gene uncertain. Trimming left V 3 bases short and J 2 bases short, with 8 bases between. This CDR3 contains 14 residues. Germline CDR1 DFQATT, CDR2 SNEGSKA (reference sequence). Here the CDR3 reads CSARRIPYNSPLHF. CDR3 DNA sequence: TGCAGTGCTAGGCGGATCCCCTATAATTCACCCCTCCACTTT.